This TCR beta chain was sequenced for a study of Ad26.COV2.S vaccination and SARS-CoV-2 variants (dated by TCRdb to 2020 to 2023). Some background on the complete study: Donors in the vaccine arm were drawn from COV1001, a phase I-IIa trial of Ad26.COV2.S in healthy adults that was multicentre, randomized, double-blind and placebo-controlled. Dosing of Ad26.COV2.S was intramuscular, at either 5x10^10 or 1x10^11 viral particles, delivered as one shot or as two shots spaced 56 days apart. TCRbeta repertoire sequencing served as the tool for gauging how specific and how broad the SARS-CoV-2-reactive T cell receptors were following Ad26.COV2.S vaccination. A total of 32 samples were included in the TCR-sequenced set, comprising some 20 Ad26.COV2.S vaccine recipients, 5 placebo recipients and 8 SARS-CoV-2 convalescent individuals. Participants in the trial were split at random into five groups of five each, receiving low-dose or high-dose Ad26.COV2.S once or twice, or else placebo on both occasions. Investigators remained blinded to trial group allocation during experiments and outcome assessment.

The investigation overall reported the following: Compared with placebo recipients, Ad26.COV2.S recipients showed higher spike-specific TCR breadth (P = 0.0014). According to the authors, total T cell responses may have been underestimated by the TCR breadth and depth analyses. Non-spike TCR breadth was comparable between vaccine and placebo recipients, consistent with the vaccine containing only spike. Substantial breadth of spike-specific CD8+ and CD4+ T cell responses was reported after vaccination. The study was not powered for comparison of responses between vaccine doses or regimens.

TCRbeta CDR3 regions were sequenced with the immunoSEQ Assay. After extraction, genomic DNA underwent amplification by bias-controlled multiplex PCR, followed by high-throughput sequencing. As for the original processing: To quantify the absolute abundance of every unique TCRbeta CDR3 region, sequences were collapsed and filtered. T cell fraction was estimated by normalizing TCRbeta template counts to usable DNA, which was measured by amplifying reference genes present in all nucleated cells. Repertoire TCRs were annotated as SARS-CoV-2-specific by exact matching of V gene, CDR3 amino acid sequence and J gene to a known reactive TCR set. MIRA supplied the reference SARS-CoV-2 TCR set, which was filtered for enrichment in COVID-19-positive ImmuneCODE repertoires so that public or cross-reactive TCRs were removed. Based on the MIRA antigens, annotated TCRs were further analysed at the level of specific ORF or position within ORF. Breadth was defined as annotated unique rearrangements over total unique productive rearrangements; depth was the summed frequency of those rearrangements. Two-sided Wilcoxon rank-sum tests were applied when comparing TCR breadth between groups. Here the immuneACCESS table is served through TCRdb, limited to in-frame sequences with V and J called. Missing clones are a known gap in these copies; in checked studies unresolved V genes cover under half, and the rest lacks a known reason. Clone size and the V and J calls come from that table; the DNA yielded D and trimming. A total of 400,000 to 500,000 clones appear in this sample, roughly 89% of them only once. About 2.7% of the sample goes to the ten largest clones.

Concerning this clone: No cognate antigen has been identified for it. Base quality data are lacking; no much larger clone is found one base away.

The CDR3 spans 14 residues, from the cysteine through the phenylalanine. The retained sequence is limited to the CDR3, 42 bases, with the frame set at the first base. CDR1 and CDR2 were assigned from the germline V gene as ENHRY and SYGVKD. The V and J ends are trimmed by 3 bases and 3 bases, leaving 11 bases between them. Taken with the paper, the label for treatment or condition translates to: some 20 received Ad26.COV2.S at low or high dose, single or two shots; about 5 received placebo; per-sample allocation not given. For vaccine and placebo recipients, repertoires were sequenced using samples collected on day 63 after the first injection. In Cohort 1b, 25 to 30 adults aged 18-55 years were enrolled at a single site in Boston, USA, between 29 July and 7 August 2020. Ad26.COV2.S consisted of a replication-incompetent adenovirus type 26 vector by which a prefusion-stabilized SARS-CoV-2 spike protein from the original Wuhan strain was expressed.

The receptor was derived from a person between 18 and 65 years old who received the Ad26.COV2.S COVID-19 vaccine or a placebo. Sequencing used peripheral blood, obtained in a trial of Ad26.COV2.S vaccine versus placebo. The receptor chain draws on TRBV10-3 and TRBJ1-1, with TRBD1 as a weak D call on 5 bases. The CDR3 reads CAISDRVYDTEAFF. The DNA sequence is TGTGCCATCAGTGACAGGGTTTATGACACTGAAGCTTTCTTT.